These 7 T cell receptor beta chains were all obtained from the same sample, sequenced in a study of T-cell reconstitution after alpha-beta-depleted transplantation in children. Unique molecular identifiers were used to barcode this TCRbeta library. MiXCR, applied by TCRdb to the PCR reads, yields one record per CDR3 protein. The data show roughly 570,000 distinct CDR3 sequences, 25% to 30% seen once. The sequences come from PBMCs, collected before TCRalphabeta/CD19-depleted stem cell transplant. Source of these receptors: a boy in the first two years of life with Wiskott-Aldrich syndrome, due to receive a stem cell transplant.

The rearrangement uses TRBV29-1 and TRBJ2-1, with D perhaps TRBD1 (5 bases). Germline values: CDR1 SQVTM, CDR2 ANQGSEA. The CDR3 runs to 13 residues. The V end lost 6 bases, the J end lost 6 bases, and 15 bases lay between the germline ends. The CDR3 DNA follows: TGCAGCGTGTTGGGGCATGAGGCCAATGAGCAGTTCTTC. This translates into CSVLGHEANEQFF.

The chain couples TRBV5-6 to TRBJ2-1; 8 nucleotides line up with TRBD2. Germline V gives CDR1 SGHDT, CDR2 YYEEEE. The CDR3 sequence is 15 residues long. Trimming at V came to 0 bases and at J to 6 bases, leaving 5 bases not matched to a gene. The CDR3 here is CASSLERGKSNEQFF. For the CDR3, the DNA is TGTGCCAGCAGCTTGGAGCGGGGGAAATCCAATGAGCAGTTCTTC.

This clonotype was observed a few times. This chain uses TRBV20-1 with TRBJ2-3; weak D call: TRBD2 (6 bases). The CDR3 extends over 15 amino acids. The germline CDR1 and CDR2 sequences are DFQATT and SNEGSKA (reference sequence). V lost 1 base to trimming and J lost 1 base, with 12 bases between them. In nucleotides, the CDR3 is TGCAGTGCTAGAGGTGGGGGGTCGGGCACAGATACGCAGTATTTT. Translating gives CSARGGGSGTDTQYF.

This clonotype was observed a handful of times. V and J are TRBV20-1 and TRBJ2-3; weak D call: TRBD2 (6 bases). Germline V gives CDR1 DFQATT, CDR2 SNEGSKA (reference sequence). Trimming removed 6 bases from V and 2 bases from J, with 12 bases in between. The CDR3 sequence is 13 residues long. The CDR3 here is CSASGGTTDTQYF. As DNA, the CDR3 is TGCAGTGCCAGTGGGGGGACCACAGATACGCAGTATTTT.

The chain uses TRBV28 and TRBJ2-3; D gene uncertain. This CDR3 is built from 13 residues. Germline V CDR1 and CDR2: MDHEN, SYDVKM. The V end was cut by 8 bases, the J end by 1 base, with 10 bases between. The CDR3 protein is CASVFPGTDTQYF. In nucleotides, the CDR3 is TGTGCCAGCGTTTTCCCAGGCACAGATACGCAGTATTTT. Together with reference TRBV28 and TRBJ2-3, the CDR3 gives the full variable domain: DVKVTQSSRYLVKRTGEKVFLECVQDMDHENMFWYRQDPGLGLRLIYFSYDVKMKEKGDIPEGYSVSREKKERFSLILESASTNQTSMYLCASVFPGTDTQYFGPGTRLTVL.

This clonotype was observed a handful of times. The chain has TRBV7-9 and TRBJ2-3; the match to TRBD2 covers 8 bases. V gave up 3 bases and J gave up 3 bases; unmatched junction bases: 5. Per germline, CDR1 SEHNR and CDR2 FQNEAQ (reference sequence). The CDR3 length is 15 residues. In nucleotides, the CDR3 is TGTGCCAGCAGCTTTGGACTAGCTTCAACAGATACGCAGTATTTT. Its translation: CASSFGLASTDTQYF.

The chain links TRBV29-1 to TRBJ2-2, with D unclear. V lost 5 bases to trimming and J lost 3 bases, with 10 bases between them. The CDR3 extends over 13 amino acids. In germline, CDR1 is SQVTM, CDR2 ANQGSEA. The CDR3 region has the DNA TGCAGCGTTCAAAGACAATACACCGGGGAGCTGTTTTTT. Translated: CSVQRQYTGELFF.